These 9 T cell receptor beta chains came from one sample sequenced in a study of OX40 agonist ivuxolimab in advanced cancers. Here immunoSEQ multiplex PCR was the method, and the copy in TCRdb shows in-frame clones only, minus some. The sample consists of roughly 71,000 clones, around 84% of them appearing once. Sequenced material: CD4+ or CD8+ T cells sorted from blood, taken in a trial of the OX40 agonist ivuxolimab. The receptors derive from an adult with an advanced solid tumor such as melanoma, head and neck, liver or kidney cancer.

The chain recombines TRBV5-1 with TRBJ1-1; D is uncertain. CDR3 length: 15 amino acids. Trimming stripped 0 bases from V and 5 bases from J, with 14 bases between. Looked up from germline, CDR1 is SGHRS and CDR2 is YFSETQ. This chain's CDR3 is CASSLGVGSETEAFF. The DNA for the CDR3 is TGCGCCAGCAGCTTGGGGGTAGGGTCCGAGACTGAAGCTTTCTTT.

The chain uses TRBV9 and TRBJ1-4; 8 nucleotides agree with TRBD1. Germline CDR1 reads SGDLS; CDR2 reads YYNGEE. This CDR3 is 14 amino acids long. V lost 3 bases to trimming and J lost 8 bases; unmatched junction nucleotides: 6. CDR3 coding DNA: TGTGCCAGCAGCGACGACAGGGGTAGAGAAAAACTGTTTTTT. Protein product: CASSDDRGREKLFF.

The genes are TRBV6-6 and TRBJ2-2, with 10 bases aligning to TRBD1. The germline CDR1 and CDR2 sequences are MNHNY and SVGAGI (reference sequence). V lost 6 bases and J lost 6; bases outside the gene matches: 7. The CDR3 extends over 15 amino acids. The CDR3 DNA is TGTGCCAGCAGAGCCGGGACAGGGGCATCCGGGGAGCTGTTTTTT. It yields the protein CASRAGTGASGELFF.

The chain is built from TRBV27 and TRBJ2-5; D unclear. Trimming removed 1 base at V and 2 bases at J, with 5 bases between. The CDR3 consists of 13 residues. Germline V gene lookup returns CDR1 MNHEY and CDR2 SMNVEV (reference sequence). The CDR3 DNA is TGTGCCAGCAGTTTATTTCGGCAAGAGACCCAGTACTTC. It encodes CASSLFRQETQYF.

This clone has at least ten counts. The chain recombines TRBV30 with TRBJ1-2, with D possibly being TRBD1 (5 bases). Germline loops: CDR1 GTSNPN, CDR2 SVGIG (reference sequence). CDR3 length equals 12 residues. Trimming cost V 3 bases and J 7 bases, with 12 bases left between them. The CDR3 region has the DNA TGTGCCTGGAGGGCCGGGACGCTTGGCTACACCTTC. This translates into CAWRAGTLGYTF.

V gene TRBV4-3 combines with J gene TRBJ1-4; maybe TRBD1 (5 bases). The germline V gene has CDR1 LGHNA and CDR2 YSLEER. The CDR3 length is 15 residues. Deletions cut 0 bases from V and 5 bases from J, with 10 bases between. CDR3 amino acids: CASSQELGGNEKLFF. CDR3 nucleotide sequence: TGCGCCAGCAGCCAAGAGCTGGGGGGAAATGAAAAACTGTTTTTT.

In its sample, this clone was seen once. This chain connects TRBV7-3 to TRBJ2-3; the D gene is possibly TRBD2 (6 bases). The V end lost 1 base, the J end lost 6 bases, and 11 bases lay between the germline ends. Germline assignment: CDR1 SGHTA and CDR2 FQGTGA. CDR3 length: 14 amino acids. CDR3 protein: CASSLIGGMDTQYF. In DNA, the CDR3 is TGTGCCAGCAGCTTAATCGGAGGGATGGATACGCAGTATTTT.

The CDR3 reads CASSGPRTPVSLDGYTF. The CDR3 DNA follows: TGTGCCAGCAGTGGACCGAGGACCCCTGTATCGTTGGATGGCTACACCTTC. The chain uses TRBV28 and TRBJ1-2, with unresolved D. The CDR3 runs to 17 residues. Germline lookup yields CDR1 MDHEN and CDR2 SYDVKM. V was clipped by 5 bases and J by 6 bases, with 25 bases between them.

CDR3 nucleotides: TGTGCCAGCAGTGTCCCGCTAGCGGGAGCCGGGGAGCTGTTTTTT. It translates to CASSVPLAGAGELFF. The rearrangement uses TRBV2 and TRBJ2-2, with TRBD2 matching 10 bases. This CDR3 has 15 residues. J gave up 6 bases and V 4 bases, and 5 bases lay outside the gene matches. Germline V gene lookup returns CDR1 SNHLY and CDR2 FYNNEI.